What follows are 17 T cell receptor beta chains derived from one specimen sequenced in a study of T cell responses to AZD1222 COVID-19 vaccine. Repertoires were generated with immunoSEQ multiplex PCR, while TCRdb's copy carries only in-frame clones and drops some. Of around 140,000 clones listed, 70% to 90% are singletons. The sequences come from peripheral blood, collected on day 0 of AZD1222 vaccination. The receptors here all came from an adult in good health.

The CDR3 DNA reads TGTGCCAGCAACCAATTATCACCGTGGGTCACAGATACGCAGTATTTT. Protein product: CASNQLSPWVTDTQYF. V usage is TRBV7-9 and J usage is TRBJ2-3; no definite D call. Germline V CDR1 and CDR2: SEHNR, FQNEAQ (reference sequence). V was trimmed by 7 bases and J by 2 bases, leaving 19 bases between them. The CDR3 is made up of 16 amino acids.

The chain recombines TRBV27 with TRBJ2-2; 8 bases fit TRBD2. With 3 bases clipped from V and 4 bases from J, the junction kept 7 bases outside the gene matches. CDR1 and CDR2 from the germline V gene are MNHEY and SMNVEV (reference sequence). CDR3 length: 16 residues. The CDR3: CASSFLGRAATGELFF. The CDR3 nucleotides read TGTGCCAGCAGTTTTCTCGGGAGGGCCGCCACCGGGGAGCTGTTTTTT.

This clone appeared a few times. The gene calls are TRBV27 and TRBJ2-1; D unclear. The CDR3 consists of 12 residues. V shed 4 bases and J shed 8 bases, with 9 bases lying between them. CDR1 MNHEY and CDR2 SMNVEV come from the germline V gene (reference sequence). CDR3 bases: TGTGCCAGCAGTTACCCTGGCCATGAGCAGTTCTTC. This gives the protein CASSYPGHEQFF.

V gene TRBV20-1 combines with J gene TRBJ2-7; D ambiguous. Trimming removed 6 bases at V and 4 bases at J, with 7 bases between. Germline V gene lookup returns CDR1 DFQATT and CDR2 SNEGSKA (reference sequence). This CDR3 region has 10 residues. Here the CDR3 DNA reads TGCAGTGCCAGTCCTTACGAGCAGTACTTC. Its protein product is CSASPYEQYF.

The J gene is TRBJ1-1, the V gene TRBV7-9; maybe TRBD1 (5 bases). This CDR3 comprises 16 residues. V was cut by 5 bases and J by 1 base, with 17 bases left in between. Germline CDR1 is SEHNR and CDR2 is FQNEAQ (reference sequence). This CDR3 reads CASSVPMGVANTEAFF. The DNA for the CDR3 is TGTGCCAGCAGCGTCCCGATGGGGGTGGCGAACACTGAAGCTTTCTTT.

Only a few counts were recorded for this clone. The V gene is TRBV20-1, the J gene TRBJ2-1; 7 nucleotides align to TRBD2. With 3 bases clipped from V and 5 bases from J, the junction kept 7 bases outside the gene matches. The length of the CDR3 is 14 residues. Germline CDR1 is DFQATT and CDR2 is SNEGSKA (reference sequence). CDR3 sequence reads: CSASSLAVNNEQFF. The DNA of the CDR3 is TGCAGTGCTAGTTCTCTAGCGGTTAACAATGAGCAGTTCTTC.

The sample holds many counts of this clone. DNA of the CDR3: TGTGCCAGCAGTGACGGCTTTAATGAAAAACTGTTTTTT. Protein sequence: CASSDGFNEKLFF. This chain links TRBV2 with TRBJ1-4, with D unclear. Germline assignment: CDR1 SNHLY and CDR2 FYNNEI. The CDR3 totals 13 residues. Between the trimmed V and J ends, which lost 3 bases and 4 bases, there was a span of 6 bases.

In the case of this clone: This sample includes further DNA sequences coding for the same CDR3. V usage is TRBV11-2 and J usage is TRBJ2-1; no clear D. Germline CDR1 SGHAT, CDR2 FQNNGV. Trimming stripped 5 bases from V and 2 bases from J, with 10 bases between. The CDR3 extends over 14 amino acids. CDR3 protein: CASSPSGPYNEQFF. DNA of the CDR3: TGTGCCAGCAGCCCCTCCGGGCCCTACAATGAGCAGTTCTTC.

The V call is TRBV15, the J call TRBJ1-4; 10 nucleotides line up with TRBD1. CDR1 and CDR2 (germline): LNHNV, YYDKDF (reference sequence). J lost 6 bases, V lost 2 bases, and 6 bases had no gene match. The CDR3 has 16 residues. Here the CDR3 DNA reads TGTGCCACCAGCAGAACCCCCGGGACAGGGGATGAAAAACTGTTTTTT. Residues: CATSRTPGTGDEKLFF.

The V call is TRBV5-1, the J call TRBJ1-2, with a weak D call TRBD1 (5 bases). Germline V gene lookup returns CDR1 SGHRS and CDR2 YFSETQ. Trimming took 4 bases from V and 5 from J, leaving 18 bases between them. This CDR3 has 15 amino acids. The CDR3 here is CASSPATDSRYGYTF. For the CDR3, the DNA is TGCGCCAGCAGCCCGGCGACTGACAGTCGATATGGCTACACCTTC.

This chain joins TRBV19 and TRBJ1-5; D gene unclear. V lost 1 base and J 2 bases, leaving 12 bases between the germline ends. The CDR3 runs to 16 residues. Germline loops: CDR1 LNHDA, CDR2 SQIVND (reference sequence). The CDR3 DNA sequence: TGTGCCAGTAGTATAGCCGCCACGGGTGGCAATCAGCCCCAGCATTTT. This codes for CASSIAATGGNQPQHF.

V is TRBV7-2 and J is TRBJ1-6, with TRBD1 matching 10 bases. The CDR3 consists of 15 residues. With 3 bases clipped from V and 11 bases from J, the junction kept 7 bases outside the gene matches. Germline CDR1 reads SGHTA; CDR2 reads FQGNSA. The CDR3, as DNA: TGTGCCAGCAGCTTTTCGGGACAGGGGATGACACCCCTCCACTTT. As protein: CASSFSGQGMTPLHF.

This rearrangement joins TRBV7-6 to TRBJ1-3, with TRBD1 matching over 7 bases. The length of the CDR3 is 16 residues. Germline assignment: CDR1 SGHVS and CDR2 FNYEAQ. V shed 5 bases and J 1 base; nucleotides not matched to a gene: 8. In nucleotides, the CDR3 is TGTGCCAGCAGCCAAATGACAGGGACTTCTGGAAACACCATATATTTT. It is translated as CASSQMTGTSGNTIYF.

The chain couples TRBV19 to TRBJ2-1; D uncertain. Trimming removed 2 bases at V and 6 bases at J, with 14 bases between. Germline loops: CDR1 LNHDA, CDR2 SQIVND (reference sequence). The CDR3 consists of 15 residues. Written as DNA, the CDR3 is TGTGCCAGTAGTATAACTCATATAATGGTCAATGAGCAGTTCTTC. Translating gives CASSITHIMVNEQFF.

The chain links TRBV7-6 to TRBJ1-2; 8 nucleotides line up with TRBD1. The CDR3 is 14 residues long. V gave up 5 bases and J gave up 1 base; unmatched junction bases: 3. CDR1 is SGHVS, CDR2 FNYEAQ, per germline. The CDR3 DNA sequence: TGTGCCAGCAGCCCCGACAGGGGTAACTATGGCTACACCTTC. This gives the protein CASSPDRGNYGYTF. The entire variable domain, with the rest obtained from reference TRBV7-6 and TRBJ1-2, is as follows: GAGVSQSPRYKVTKRGQDVALRCDPISGHVSLYWYRQALGQGPEFLTYFNYEAQQDKSGLPNDRFSAERPEGSISTLTIQRTEQRDSAMYRCASSPDRGNYGYTFGSGTRLTVV.

The rearrangement joins TRBV18 to TRBJ2-5; 11 positions match TRBD1. The CDR3 is 17 residues long. Germline V gene lookup returns CDR1 KGHSH and CDR2 LQKENI. The V segment lost 4 bases and the J segment 1 base; nucleotides outside the gene matches: 8. CDR3 sequence reads: CASSLFGDRGIQETQYF. The CDR3 DNA reads TGTGCCAGCTCACTGTTCGGGGACAGGGGGATCCAAGAGACCCAGTACTTC.

This clone was detected once. The V call is TRBV5-6, the J call TRBJ2-4, with 11 nucleotides matching TRBD1. Germline assignment: CDR1 SGHDT and CDR2 YYEEEE. Trimming removed 3 bases from V and 8 bases from J; junction bases left unmatched: 7. The CDR3 contains 15 residues. The CDR3 region is CASSWRTGGSDIQYF. In DNA form, the CDR3 reads TGTGCCAGCAGCTGGAGGACAGGGGGCAGCGACATTCAGTACTTC.